The next 7 T cell receptor beta chains were all read from a single sample in a study of T cells in Graves' hyperthyroidism and ophthalmopathy. From RNA transcripts, TCR beta CDR3 regions were amplified. An initial round of RT-PCR targeting the TCR CDR3 relied on the HTBI primer set. TCRdb reprocessed the multiplex PCR reads with MiXCR, giving one entry per CDR3 protein. The sample contains 530,000 or so distinct CDR3 sequences, about half of which appear only once. Specimen: peripheral blood or thyroid tissue (not recorded which). Every receptor here comes from a woman aged 18-29 years with Graves' hyperthyroidism.

To note about this clonotype: A junction end diverges from the germline sequence, so it may reflect a read error. The rearrangement uses TRBV6-5 and TRBJ1-2; 8 bases match TRBD1. This CDR3 is 15 amino acids long. The V gene's germline CDR1 is MNHEY and CDR2 SVGAGI. The CDR3 sequence is CANSWDRLGNYGYTF. The DNA of the CDR3 is TGTGCCAACAGTTGGGACAGGTTGGGTAACTATGGCTACACCTTC.

The rearrangement uses TRBV15 and TRBJ2-7; 8 bases agree with TRBD1. V shed 4 bases and J 3 bases; nucleotides not matched to a gene: 5. The germline V gene encodes CDR1 LNHNV and CDR2 YYDKDF (reference sequence). This CDR3 contains 14 residues. This chain's CDR3 is CATSIGTGGYEQYF. Written as DNA, the CDR3 is TGTGCCACCAGCATCGGGACAGGTGGCTACGAGCAGTACTTC.

This clonotype was counted ten times or more. The chain is built from TRBV25-1 and TRBJ2-7; TRBD1 might be the D (5 bases). The CDR3 consists of 13 residues. From germline, CDR1 is MGHDK and CDR2 SYGVNS. Trimming took 2 bases from V and 1 from J, leaving 6 bases between them. The CDR3 DNA is TGTGCCAGCAGTGAACAGGGTTCCTACGAGCAGTACTTC. It translates to CASSEQGSYEQYF.

In this sample, this clonotype turned up a few times. The genes are TRBV6-2 or TRBV6-3 and TRBJ2-7; 10 bases line up with TRBD2. Losses at the gene ends were 11 bases for V and 2 bases for J; bases not matched to a gene: 9. CDR3 length: 14 residues. CDR1 is MNHEY and CDR2 is SVGEGT in the germline V gene. CDR3 in DNA: TGTGCCGCGGCCGCACTAGCGGGAACCTACGAGCAGTACTTC. It specifies CAAAALAGTYEQYF.

This clonotype was observed a handful of times. The rearrangement joins TRBV12-3 or TRBV12-4 to TRBJ2-7; D is unclear. Gene TRBJ2-1 matches the end of the DNA better, so the J call may be wrong. The CDR3 is 13 residues long. The CDR3 spells CASSEGKVNEQFF. The CDR3 DNA reads as TGTGCCAGCAGTGAAGGAAAGGTCAATGAGCAGTTCTTC.

The J gene is TRBJ1-1, the V gene TRBV2, with 9 bases aligning to TRBD1. The ends lost 5 bases at V and 6 bases at J; junction bases unmatched: 7. This CDR3 region has 14 residues. Looked up from germline, CDR1 is SNHLY and CDR2 is FYNNEI. The CDR3 DNA sequence: TGTGCCAGCAGTAACCCACAGGGGGCTTCTGAAGCTTTCTTT. Protein sequence: CASSNPQGASEAFF.

This clonotype occurred a few times. V and J are TRBV19 and TRBJ1-5; the match to TRBD2 covers 14 bases. Gene TRBJ2-3 matches the end of the DNA better, so the J call may be wrong. This CDR3 region has 16 residues. Germline loops: CDR1 LNHDA, CDR2 SQIVND (reference sequence). The DNA for the CDR3 is TGTGCCAGTAGTCCCCGACTAGCGGGAGGGCCAGATACGCAGTATTTT. Residues: CASSPRLAGGPDTQYF.